The entry below describes one T cell receptor (beta chain). The antigen is unknown. A read error is possible here, since a much larger clone lies one base away. Other DNA sequences within the sample encode an identical CDR3. These data belong to a study of metastatic and nonmetastatic thyroid tumors. Study overall: The comparison covered peripheral blood and tumor or nodule tissue in malignant and benign thyroid patients. Findings of the study overall: When malignant thyroid tumors were compared with benign nodules, TCR beta diversity was reportedly significantly higher in the malignant tumors. This held in both blood and tumor samples.

Every patient underwent thyroid surgery untreated. Per the study methods: A classifier of distant metastasis in papillary thyroid cancer was built from CDR3 differences (across clinicopathological groups). TCRdb reprocessed the PCR reads via MiXCR. TCRdb's processing, not the study's, gives the V and J calls here. The sample holds some 23,000 clones, approximately 11% seen once. The CDR3 totals 13 residues. Trimming cost V 7 bases and J 6 bases, with 13 bases left between them. Per germline, CDR1 SGHTA and CDR2 FQGNSA. The chain is built from TRBV7-2 and TRBJ2-1, with a weak D call TRBD2 (5 bases). This clonotype originated in a female donor with papillary thyroid cancer or a benign thyroid nodule (not recorded which). Some clones in this sample may be carry-over from other donors' samples. The sample consisted of blood. Here the CDR3 reads CASIPGLGNEQFF. The CDR3 DNA is TGTGCCAGCATCCCGGGATTGGGCAATGAGCAGTTCTTC. Filled out from reference TRBV7-2 and TRBJ2-1, the complete variable domain reads GAGVSQSPSNKVTEKGKDVELRCDPISGHTALYWYRQSLGQGLEFLIYFQGNSAPDKSGLPSDRFSAERTGGSVSTLTIQRTQQEDSAVYLCASIPGLGNEQFFGPGTRLTVL.